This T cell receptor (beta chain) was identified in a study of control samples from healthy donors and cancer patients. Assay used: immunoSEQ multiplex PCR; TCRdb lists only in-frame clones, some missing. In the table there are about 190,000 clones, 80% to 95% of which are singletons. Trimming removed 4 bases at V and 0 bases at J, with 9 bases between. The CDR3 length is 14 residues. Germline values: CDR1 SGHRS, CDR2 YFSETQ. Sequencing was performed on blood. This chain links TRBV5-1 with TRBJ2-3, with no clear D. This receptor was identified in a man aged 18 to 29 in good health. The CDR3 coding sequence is TGCGCCAGCAGCCAGAGTACTAGCACAGATACGCAGTATTTT. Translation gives CASSQSTSTDTQYF.